Listed here are 10 T cell receptor beta chains from one sample, sequenced in a study of blood T cells in healthy people across ages. The authors ran a second PCR of roughly 6 to 12 cycles using a sample-barcoded 5' primer and a J-beta primer mix. TCRdb fed the 5' RACE reads into MiXCR, producing one record per CDR3 protein. The sample records around 870,000 distinct CDR3 sequences, more than 25% being singletons. The sequencing sample was made of blood. These receptors were taken from a woman at least 80 years old in good health.

This clonotype has more than one count but fewer than ten. The chain joins TRBV2 to TRBJ2-7, with TRBD1 identical over 9 bases. CDR1 and CDR2 (germline): SNHLY, FYNNEI. Unmatched junction bases numbered 10, after V lost 7 bases and J lost 3 bases. The CDR3 loop spans 15 amino acids. CDR3 amino acids: CASKGDRGSLYEQYF. CDR3 DNA sequence: TGTGCCAGCAAAGGCGACAGGGGGAGCCTCTACGAGCAGTACTTC.

This clonotype was recorded at least ten times. V is TRBV5-1 and J is TRBJ2-5; 9 nucleotides match TRBD2. This CDR3 contains 14 residues. V was clipped by 3 bases and J by 1 base; unmatched bases: 1. Germline CDR1 reads SGHRS; CDR2 reads YFSETQ. The CDR3, as DNA: TGCGCCAGCAGCTCGGGACTAGCCCAAGAGACCCAGTACTTC. This sequence encodes CASSSGLAQETQYF.

In the case of this clonotype: A much larger clone differs by one base, so this may be a read error. The CDR3 nucleotides are TGCGCCAGCAGCCAAGATCTGAGTCGTGGGTACAATGAGCAGTACTTC. It encodes CASSQDLSRGYNEQYF. This chain connects TRBV4-3 to TRBJ2-7; D is unresolved. This CDR3 is built from 16 residues. Germline CDR1 LGHNA, CDR2 YSLEER. V shed 0 bases and J shed 7 bases, with 19 bases lying between them.

About this clonotype itself: A much more abundant neighbour one base away suggests this may be a read error. This chain uses TRBV24-1 with TRBJ2-7, with unresolved D. V was clipped by 1 base and J by 2 bases, with 11 bases between them. Germline V gives CDR1 KGHDR, CDR2 SFDVKD. The CDR3 sequence is 15 residues long. CDR3 residues: CATSDFRTGTYEQYF. CDR3 nucleotides: TGTGCCACCAGTGATTTTCGGACGGGCACCTACGAGCAGTACTTC.

This clonotype was observed a handful of times. The chain couples TRBV13 to TRBJ2-1, with a possible D match to TRBD2 (6 bases). Looked up from germline, CDR1 is PRHDT and CDR2 is FYEKMQ (reference sequence). V lost 0 bases, J lost 4 bases, and 7 bases lay in between. The CDR3 totals 14 residues. The CDR3 here is CASSLGEGYNEQFF. DNA of the CDR3: TGTGCCAGCAGCTTAGGGGAGGGATACAATGAGCAGTTCTTC.

In this sample, this clonotype turned up many times. This rearrangement joins TRBV5-1 to TRBJ2-7; weak D call: TRBD2 (5 bases). The ends were cut back, 4 bases at V and 6 bases at J, with 14 bases in the middle. Germline values: CDR1 SGHRS, CDR2 YFSETQ. The CDR3 is 13 amino acids. CDR3 sequence (DNA): TGCGCCAGCAGCCCGTTTGAGGGCGCCGAGCAGTACTTC. Its translation is CASSPFEGAEQYF.

Concerning this clonotype itself: This could be a read error, since a much larger clone is one nucleotide away. The V and J genes are TRBV20-1 and TRBJ2-1; TRBD2 matches at 8 bases. The CDR3 length is 16 residues. Germline V gives CDR1 DFQATT, CDR2 SNEGSKA (reference sequence). CDR3 DNA sequence: TGCGGTGCTAGGGTCGCGGGGGGACCCCGTGGATGGGAGCAGTTCTTC. Translated, it gives CGARVAGGPRGWEQFF.

V usage is TRBV5-1 and J usage is TRBJ2-1; 7 positions match TRBD2. V dropped 4 bases and J dropped 2; count of bases not matched to a gene: 3. Germline V lookup: CDR1 SGHRS, CDR2 YFSETQ. The CDR3 covers 14 residues. The CDR3 sequence is CASSGGVAYNEQFF. Written as DNA, the CDR3 is TGCGCCAGCAGCGGGGGGGTGGCCTACAATGAGCAGTTCTTC.

This clonotype came up many times. The chain uses TRBV20-1 and TRBJ1-5; 7 nucleotides match TRBD1. The J segment lost 7 bases and the V segment lost 2 bases, leaving 11 bases of the junction unmatched. The CDR3 extends over 15 amino acids. Germline V gives CDR1 DFQATT, CDR2 SNEGSKA (reference sequence). CDR3 amino acids: CSARNDRDRGQPQHF. The DNA of the CDR3 is TGCAGTGCTAGAAACGACAGGGATAGGGGCCAGCCCCAGCATTTT.

This clonotype was detected ten times or more. This sequence joins TRBV20-1 and TRBJ2-1; tentatively, D is TRBD2 (5 bases). CDR1 and CDR2 from the germline V gene are DFQATT and SNEGSKA (reference sequence). This CDR3 contains 14 residues. V was cut by 5 bases and J by 5 bases, with 16 bases left in between. The CDR3 sequence: CSAVLVSLHNEQFF. CDR3 nucleotides: TGCAGTGCTGTACTAGTCAGCCTCCACAATGAGCAGTTCTTC.